These 15 T cell receptor beta chains share one sample of origin, sequenced in a study of OX40 agonist ivuxolimab in advanced cancers. The library relied on the immunoSEQ multiplex PCR assay. The table comes from immuneACCESS by way of TCRdb, which keeps in-frame sequences with V and J called. Part of the clones is missing from these tables; in studies checked, under half for an unresolved V gene and the rest for unknown reasons. The sample table holds under 85,000 clones, of which around nine tenths were seen once. Just over 0.75% of the sample is held by the ten biggest clonotypes. The sequencing here drew on CD4+ or CD8+ T cells sorted from blood, taken in a trial of the OX40 agonist ivuxolimab. The receptor set was obtained from an adult with an advanced solid tumor such as melanoma, head and neck, liver or kidney cancer.

This chain links TRBV5-1 with TRBJ2-3; 11 bases fit TRBD2. Looked up from germline, CDR1 is SGHRS and CDR2 is YFSETQ. The CDR3 sequence is 18 residues long. V lost 4 bases, J lost 4 bases, and 14 bases stayed unmatched. The CDR3 spells CASSTFTGSGRAPDTQYF. The CDR3 DNA is TGCGCCAGCAGCACCTTCACAGGTAGCGGGAGGGCCCCAGATACGCAGTATTTT. Filled out from reference TRBV5-1 and TRBJ2-3, the complete variable domain reads KAGVTQTPRYLIKTRGQQVTLSCSPISGHRSVSWYQQTPGQGLQFLFEYFSETQRNKGNFPGRFSGRQFSNSRSEMNVSTLELGDSALYLCASSTFTGSGRAPDTQYFGPGTRLTVL.

The CDR3 DNA reads as TGCGCCAGCAGTGTAGGACAGGCGGGTGGCTACACCTTC. It specifies CASSVGQAGGYTF. The V call is TRBV5-1, the J call TRBJ1-2, with 7 nucleotides matching TRBD1. CDR1 and CDR2 from the germline V gene are SGHRS and YFSETQ. The ends lost 5 bases at V and 7 bases at J; junction bases unmatched: 8. The CDR3 runs 13 residues. The complete variable domain, with remaining parts taken from reference TRBV5-1 and TRBJ1-2, reads KAGVTQTPRYLIKTRGQQVTLSCSPISGHRSVSWYQQTPGQGLQFLFEYFSETQRNKGNFPGRFSGRQFSNSRSEMNVSTLELGDSALYLCASSVGQAGGYTFGSGTRLTVV.

The chain carries TRBV5-1 and TRBJ1-4; D gene uncertain. Trimming removed 5 bases from V and 3 bases from J, with 17 bases in between. The CDR3 is 16 residues long. In germline, CDR1 is SGHRS, CDR2 YFSETQ. The CDR3 here is CASRREILDPNEKLFF. As DNA, the CDR3 is TGCGCCAGCAGACGAGAGATCCTAGACCCTAATGAAAAACTGTTTTTT.

This clone was detected only once. The genes are TRBV6-1 and TRBJ1-5, with D perhaps TRBD1 (6 bases). This CDR3 is built from 14 residues. Germline CDR1 MNHNS, CDR2 SASEGT. Deletions cut 6 bases from V and 7 bases from J, with 16 bases between. The CDR3: CASRKRQEVQPQHF. The CDR3 DNA is TGTGCCAGCAGGAAGAGACAGGAGGTCCAGCCCCAGCATTTT.

Comment on this clone: This specimen includes other DNA sequences encoding the same CDR3. CDR3: CASSPSGTTNTGELFF. The CDR3 region has the DNA TGTGCCAGCAGCCCGAGTGGGACTACCAACACCGGGGAGCTGTTTTTT. V gene TRBV5-4 combines with J gene TRBJ2-2; TRBD2 matches at 7 bases. Germline V gene sequence: CDR1 SGHNT, CDR2 YYREEE (reference sequence). CDR3 length: 16 residues. V was clipped by 4 bases and J by 2 bases; unmatched bases: 8.

The chain recombines TRBV6-1 with TRBJ1-4; no definite D call. V gave up 5 bases and J gave up 10 bases, with 8 bases separating them. This CDR3 contains 11 residues. CDR1 and CDR2 from the germline V gene are MNHNS and SASEGT. This CDR3 reads CASSWGGKLFF. The CDR3 nucleotides are TGTGCCAGCAGTTGGGGAGGAAAACTGTTTTTT.

The chain couples TRBV4-1 to TRBJ1-6, with D unclear. The V gene lost 4 bases and the J gene lost 9 bases, with 13 bases spanning the gap. CDR3 size: 14 residues. Germline V lookup: CDR1 MGHRA, CDR2 YSYEKL. The CDR3 DNA is TGCGCCAGCAGCCCCCTTCTTACGGGTTCACCCCTCCACTTT. Residues: CASSPLLTGSPLHF.

This clone has just a few counts. This chain joins TRBV19 and TRBJ1-3, with D hard to call. V was trimmed by 3 bases and J by 1 base, leaving 10 bases between them. Germline values: CDR1 LNHDA, CDR2 SQIVND (reference sequence). The CDR3 consists of 15 residues. In nucleotides, the CDR3 is TGTGCCAGTAGTATCAACGGCCTGTCTGGAAACACCATATATTTT. Residues: CASSINGLSGNTIYF.

V usage is TRBV30 and J usage is TRBJ2-7; 7 nucleotides agree with TRBD1. This CDR3 region has 15 residues. V trimming: 2 bases; J trimming: 0 bases; junction bases outside the gene matches: 7. In germline, CDR1 is GTSNPN, CDR2 SVGIG (reference sequence). CDR3 residues: CAWSRQGLSSYEQYF. In nucleotides, the CDR3 is TGTGCCTGGAGTCGACAGGGCTTGAGCTCCTACGAGCAGTACTTC.

V gene TRBV5-1 combines with J gene TRBJ2-1; 11 positions match TRBD2. After removal of 1 base from V and 9 bases from J, the junction contained 0 bases not matched to a gene. Germline loops: CDR1 SGHRS, CDR2 YFSETQ. This CDR3 contains 13 residues. This CDR3 is CASSLTSGGEQFF. The CDR3 nucleotides read TGCGCCAGCAGCTTGACTAGCGGGGGTGAGCAGTTCTTC.

The chain employs TRBV15 and TRBJ2-1; D is ambiguous. The CDR3 spans 15 residues. Germline V gene lookup returns CDR1 LNHNV and CDR2 YYDKDF (reference sequence). Trimming left V 0 bases short and J 4 bases short, with 10 bases between. The CDR3 spells CATSRDPGPYNEQFF. CDR3 in DNA: TGTGCCACCAGCAGAGATCCGGGCCCTTACAATGAGCAGTTCTTC.

The chain combines TRBV7-9 with TRBJ2-1, with D hard to call. This CDR3 spans 15 amino acids. Trimming cost V 1 base and J 0 bases, with 7 bases left between them. Germline V gene lookup returns CDR1 SEHNR and CDR2 FQNEAQ (reference sequence). CDR3 nucleotides: TGTGCCAGCAGCTTAGTCCCGAGCTCCTACAATGAGCAGTTCTTC. This gives the protein CASSLVPSSYNEQFF.

This clone was seen more than once but under ten times. The gene calls are TRBV5-1 and TRBJ2-3, with TRBD2 as a possible D gene (5 bases). V was shortened by 0 bases and J by 4 bases, with 12 bases between the two germline ends. The CDR3 is 15 residues long. Germline CDR1 and CDR2: SGHRS and YFSETQ. The CDR3 coding sequence is TGCGCCAGCAGCTTGGTAGGCGGGTCCCCAGATACGCAGTATTTT. Translating it yields CASSLVGGSPDTQYF.

The chain recombines TRBV7-9 with TRBJ1-2, with D unclear. The CDR3 totals 13 residues. V lost 3 bases to trimming and J lost 8 bases, with 13 bases between them. CDR1 SEHNR and CDR2 FQNEAQ come from the germline V gene (reference sequence). The CDR3: CASSFGESGGYTF. The CDR3 region has the DNA TGTGCCAGCAGCTTTGGGGAAAGCGGCGGCTACACCTTC.

This chain connects TRBV5-1 to TRBJ1-6, with no clear D. Germline V gene data show CDR1 as SGHRS and CDR2 as YFSETQ. Trimming took off 1 base at V and 5 bases at J, with 13 bases between the two ends. The CDR3 covers 16 residues. The CDR3 sequence is CASSLSWGGNNSPLHF. The CDR3 DNA follows: TGCGCCAGCAGCTTGAGCTGGGGAGGCAATAATTCACCCCTCCACTTT.